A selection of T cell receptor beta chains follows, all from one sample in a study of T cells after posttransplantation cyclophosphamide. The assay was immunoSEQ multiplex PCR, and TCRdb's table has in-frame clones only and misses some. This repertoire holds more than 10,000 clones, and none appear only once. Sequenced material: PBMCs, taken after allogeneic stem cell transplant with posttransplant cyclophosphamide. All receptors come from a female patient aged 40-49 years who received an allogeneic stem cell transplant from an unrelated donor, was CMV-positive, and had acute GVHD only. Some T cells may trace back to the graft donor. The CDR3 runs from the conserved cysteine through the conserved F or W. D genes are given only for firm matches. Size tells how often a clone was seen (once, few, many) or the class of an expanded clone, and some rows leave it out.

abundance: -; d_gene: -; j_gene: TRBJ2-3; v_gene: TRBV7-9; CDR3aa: CASSLGQGRRDTQYF; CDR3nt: TGTGCCAGCAGCTTAGGGCAGGGGCGGAGAGATACGCAGTATTTT
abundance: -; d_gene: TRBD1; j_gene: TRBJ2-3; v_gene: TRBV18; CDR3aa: CASSPDRGRDTQYF; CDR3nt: TGTGCCAGCTCCCCTGACAGGGGAAGGGATACGCAGTATTTT
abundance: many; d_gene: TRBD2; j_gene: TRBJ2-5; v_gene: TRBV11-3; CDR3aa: CASSLGLAGAQETQYF; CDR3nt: TGTGCCAGCAGCCTTGGACTAGCGGGGGCCCAAGAGACCCAGTACTTC
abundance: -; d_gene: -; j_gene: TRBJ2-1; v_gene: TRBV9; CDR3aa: CASSGPGLGYSYNEQFF; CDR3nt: TGTGCCAGCAGCGGCCCGGGGTTGGGCTACTCCTACAATGAGCAGTTCTTC
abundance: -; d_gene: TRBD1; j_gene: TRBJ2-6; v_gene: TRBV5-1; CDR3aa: CASSARQGAPSGANVLTF; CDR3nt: TGCGCCAGCAGCGCGAGACAGGGGGCGCCATCTGGGGCCAACGTCCTGACTTTC
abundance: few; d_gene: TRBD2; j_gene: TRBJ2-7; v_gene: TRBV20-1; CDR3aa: CSALAGDEQYF; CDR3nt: TGCAGTGCCCTAGCGGGGGACGAGCAGTACTTC
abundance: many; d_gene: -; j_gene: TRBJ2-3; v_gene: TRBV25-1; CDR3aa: CASSLGEFTDTQYF; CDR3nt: TGTGCCAGTTCTCTCGGGGAATTCACAGATACGCAGTATTTT
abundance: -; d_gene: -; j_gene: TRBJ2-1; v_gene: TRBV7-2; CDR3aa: CASSPGLLLEQFF; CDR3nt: TGTGCCAGCAGCCCCGGACTCCTGCTAGAGCAGTTCTTC
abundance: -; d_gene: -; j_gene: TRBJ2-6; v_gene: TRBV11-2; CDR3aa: CASSLVAKYSGANVLTF; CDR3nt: TGTGCCAGCAGCTTAGTGGCCAAGTACTCTGGGGCCAACGTCCTGACCTTC
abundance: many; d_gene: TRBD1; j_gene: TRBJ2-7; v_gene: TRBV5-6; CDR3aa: CASSLTGDSSYEQYF; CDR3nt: TGTGCCAGCAGCTTAACAGGGGATAGCTCCTACGAGCAGTACTTC
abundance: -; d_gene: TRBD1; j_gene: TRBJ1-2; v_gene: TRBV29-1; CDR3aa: CSVGFGGQGAVGYTF; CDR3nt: TGCAGCGTTGGCTTCGGGGGACAGGGGGCGGTAGGCTACACCTTC
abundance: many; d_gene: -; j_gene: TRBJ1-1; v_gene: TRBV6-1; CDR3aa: CASSVLMNTEAFF; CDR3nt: TGTGCCAGCAGTGTTTTAATGAACACTGAAGCTTTCTTT
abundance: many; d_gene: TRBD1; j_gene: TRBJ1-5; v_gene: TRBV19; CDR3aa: CASGGLDRINQPQHF; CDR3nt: TGTGCCAGTGGGGGGCTGGACAGGATCAATCAGCCCCAGCATTTT
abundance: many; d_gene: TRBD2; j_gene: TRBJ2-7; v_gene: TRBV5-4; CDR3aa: CASSRGTSGSPEQYF; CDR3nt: TGTGCCAGCAGCCGCGGGACTAGCGGGAGCCCCGAGCAGTACTTC
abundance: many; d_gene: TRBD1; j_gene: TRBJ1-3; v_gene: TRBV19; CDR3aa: CASSTAPGQGVWPSGNTIYF; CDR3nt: TGTGCCAGTAGTACGGCACCGGGACAGGGAGTTTGGCCTTCTGGAAACACCATATATTTT